One and the same sample provided the 17 T cell receptor beta chains below, sequenced in a study of blood T cell repertoires in COVID-19 (dated by TCRdb to about 2020). Library prep was done by the immunoSEQ multiplex PCR assay. Drawn from immuneACCESS, this table holds only the in-frame rearrangements with V and J called that TCRdb kept. Clones are partly lost; checked studies trace under half to an unresolved V gene and leave the rest unexplained. The table for this sample lists a few hundred thousand clones; roughly 85% of them were counted only once. The top ten constitute roughly 3.7% of the sample. The sample comprised peripheral blood. The origin of the receptors is a woman under 30 with acute or convalescent COVID-19.

V usage is TRBV7-8 and J usage is TRBJ1-1, with D tentatively TRBD1 (5 bases). This CDR3 has 13 residues. Germline CDR1 and CDR2: SGHVS and FQNEAQ. V was pared by 2 bases and J by 11 bases, with 15 bases between. The CDR3 sequence: CASSLTQGRWAFF. Here the CDR3 DNA reads TGTGCCAGCAGCTTAACGCAGGGTCGATGGGCTTTCTTT.

V gene TRBV20-1 combines with J gene TRBJ2-5; unclear D gene. Trimming pared 7 bases from V and 5 bases from J, leaving 11 bases between. Germline CDR1 and CDR2: DFQATT and SNEGSKA (reference sequence). CDR3 length: 11 residues. The CDR3 is CSVISRETQYF. In nucleotides, the CDR3 is TGCAGTGTCATATCCCGGGAGACCCAGTACTTC.

Remarks on this clone: Other nucleotide sequences from this sample produce the same CDR3. The chain links TRBV11-2 to TRBJ2-1; tentative D call: TRBD2 (5 bases). CDR1 is SGHAT and CDR2 is FQNNGV in the germline V gene. V gave up 1 base and J gave up 0 bases, with 7 bases separating them. The CDR3 has 15 amino acids. CDR3 amino acids: CASSLAGSSYNEQFF. Written as DNA, the CDR3 is TGTGCCAGCAGCTTAGCGGGGAGCTCCTACAATGAGCAGTTCTTC.

This clone has just a few counts. The rearrangement links TRBV24-1 to TRBJ1-1; D possibly corresponds to TRBD1 (6 bases). This CDR3 region has 14 residues. Germline values: CDR1 KGHDR, CDR2 SFDVKD. The V and J ends lost 4 bases and 6 bases respectively, with 14 bases between them. CDR3 residues: CATSDSTGIPEAFF. CDR3 DNA sequence: TGTGCCACCAGTGACTCAACAGGGATACCTGAAGCTTTCTTT.

V is TRBV28 and J is TRBJ1-4; no clear D gene. Germline loops: CDR1 MDHEN, CDR2 SYDVKM. This CDR3 contains 14 residues. Between the trimmed V and J ends, which lost 3 bases and 5 bases, there was a span of 10 bases. The CDR3: CASSFPGENEKLFF. Written as DNA, the CDR3 is TGTGCCAGCAGTTTTCCCGGTGAAAATGAAAAACTGTTTTTT.

The chain employs TRBV19 and TRBJ1-5; D remains ambiguous. Trimming took 5 bases from V and 2 from J, leaving 13 bases between them. CDR1 and CDR2 (germline): LNHDA, SQIVND (reference sequence). The CDR3 is made up of 15 amino acids. DNA for the CDR3: TGTGCCAGTAGTCCCAAGGAGGGTGGCAATCAGCCCCAGCATTTT. Translated: CASSPKEGGNQPQHF. Full variable domain (remainder filled in from reference TRBV19 and TRBJ1-5): DGGITQSPKYLFRKEGQNVTLSCEQNLNHDAMYWYRQDPGQGLRLIYYSQIVNDFQKGDIAEGYSVSREKKESFPLTVTSAQKNPTAFYLCASSPKEGGNQPQHFGDGTRLSIL.

The chain couples TRBV6-4 to TRBJ2-7, with 7 positions matching TRBD1. Trimming at V came to 6 bases and at J to 0 bases, leaving 5 bases not matched to a gene. Germline assignment: CDR1 MRHNA and CDR2 SNTAGT. This CDR3 comprises 14 residues. The CDR3 sequence is CASRPDRSSYEQYF. The CDR3 coding sequence is TGTGCCAGCAGACCGGACAGGTCCTCCTACGAGCAGTACTTC.

The rearrangement joins TRBV4-2 to TRBJ2-3; a possible D gene is TRBD2 (6 bases). CDR1 LGHNA and CDR2 YNFKEQ come from the germline V gene. This CDR3 is 15 amino acids long. Trimming removed 3 bases at V and 2 bases at J, with 12 bases between. In DNA, the CDR3 is TGTGCCAGCAGCCAGGGAGGACCTATCACAGATACGCAGTATTTT. This sequence encodes CASSQGGPITDTQYF.

The chain has TRBV28 and TRBJ1-1, with a tentative D call TRBD1 (6 bases). This CDR3 is built from 12 residues. The germline CDR1 and CDR2 sequences are MDHEN and SYDVKM. Trimming took off 11 bases at V and 0 bases at J, with 10 bases between the two ends. The CDR3 here is CAGTGLNTEAFF. The DNA of the CDR3 is TGTGCCGGCACAGGGCTGAACACTGAAGCTTTCTTT.

This chain uses TRBV6-5 with TRBJ2-7, with a tentative D call TRBD2 (5 bases). V lost 2 bases and J 5 bases, leaving 13 bases between the germline ends. CDR1 and CDR2 (germline): MNHEY, SVGAGI. CDR3 length equals 14 residues. This chain's CDR3 is CASSYGQRGNEQYF. DNA for the CDR3: TGTGCCAGCAGTTACGGGCAGAGAGGGAACGAGCAGTACTTC.

The rearrangement joins TRBV2 to TRBJ1-1; D call uncertain. CDR3 length: 14 amino acids. V was shortened by 7 bases and J by 4 bases, with 16 bases between the two germline ends. CDR1 is SNHLY and CDR2 is FYNNEI in the germline V gene. CDR3 region: CASTKTTSSTEAFF. The CDR3 DNA reads TGTGCCAGCACCAAGACAACATCTTCCACTGAAGCTTTCTTT.

This clone has more than one count but fewer than ten. This chain connects TRBV29-1 to TRBJ2-7; TRBD2 is a possible D gene (6 bases). This CDR3 is built from 13 residues. With 6 bases removed from V and 0 bases from J, the gap between germline ends came to 12 bases. Germline V gene sequence: CDR1 SQVTM, CDR2 ANQGSEA. CDR3 nucleotides: TGCAGCGTAGGGGAGGTTTACTCCTACGAGCAGTACTTC. Translated: CSVGEVYSYEQYF.

In DNA form, the CDR3 reads TGTGCCAGCAGTCTCTTGTCGGGGGGGCGCAATGAGCAGTTCTTC. This translates into CASSLLSGGRNEQFF. The rearrangement joins TRBV6-5 to TRBJ2-1; 8 nucleotides align to TRBD2. Germline values: CDR1 MNHEY, CDR2 SVGAGI. The CDR3 spans 15 residues. The junction had 9 bases not matched to a gene; V was cut back by 5 bases and J by 6 bases.

In this sample, this clone turned up once. The chain has TRBV3-1 (or the pseudogene TRBV3-2) and TRBJ1-1, with D hard to call. The V end was cut by 1 base, the J end by 2 bases, with 11 bases between. CDR1 is LGHDT, CDR2 YNNKEL, per germline (reference sequence). The CDR3 sequence is 15 residues long. This CDR3 is CASSQGQVINTEAFF. CDR3 nucleotides: TGTGCCAGCAGCCAAGGGCAGGTGATAAACACTGAAGCTTTCTTT.

The chain employs TRBV28 and TRBJ1-1; D is ambiguous. The V gene lost 2 bases and the J gene lost 6 bases, with 10 bases spanning the gap. Looked up from germline, CDR1 is MDHEN and CDR2 is SYDVKM. The CDR3 contains 13 residues. The CDR3: CASSLQRVAEAFF. Here the CDR3 DNA reads TGTGCCAGCAGTTTACAGAGGGTAGCTGAAGCTTTCTTT.

The gene calls are TRBV19 and TRBJ1-1; D is possibly TRBD1 (5 bases). Germline lookup yields CDR1 LNHDA and CDR2 SQIVND (reference sequence). This CDR3 spans 15 amino acids. Trimming shortened V by 5 bases and J by 3 bases, and 16 bases separated the two germline ends. The CDR3 DNA follows: TGTGCCAGTAGTGGGGGAGGCGGCTATGACACTGAAGCTTTCTTT. It translates to CASSGGGGYDTEAFF. Complete variable domain (other parts from reference TRBV19 and TRBJ1-1): DGGITQSPKYLFRKEGQNVTLSCEQNLNHDAMYWYRQDPGQGLRLIYYSQIVNDFQKGDIAEGYSVSREKKESFPLTVTSAQKNPTAFYLCASSGGGGYDTEAFFGQGTRLTVV.

The V gene is TRBV19, the J gene TRBJ2-2; D may be TRBD2 (6 bases). The CDR3 runs to 14 residues. V lost 7 bases and J lost 5, with 14 bases in between. Germline V gives CDR1 LNHDA, CDR2 SQIVND (reference sequence). Here the CDR3 reads CASMGYSGTGELFF. DNA of the CDR3: TGTGCCAGTATGGGGTATAGCGGTACCGGGGAGCTGTTTTTT.